This TCR beta chain is from a study of OX40 agonist ivuxolimab in advanced cancers. About the investigation overall: Ivuxolimab was an agonistic, fully human IgG2 monoclonal antibody directed against OX40 (CD134), a costimulatory receptor. Intravenous ivuxolimab was administered to patients every 2 weeks at six dose levels: 0.01, 0.1, 0.3, 1.5, 3 and 10 mg/kg. Among the approximately 50 dose-escalation patients, approximately 20 had hepatocellular carcinoma, about 15 melanoma, 9 renal cell carcinoma and 9 head and neck cancer. In the dose-escalation cohort, 82.7% of patients were male, and the mean age was approximately 60 years, with a range of about 23 to 80. Prior anti-PD-1, anti-PD-L1 or anti-CTLA-4 therapy was permitted, and 30% to 45% of dose-escalation patients had received checkpoint inhibitors. Partial responses occurred in three dose-escalation patients, of whom one had hepatocellular carcinoma and two had cutaneous melanoma. The purpose of peripheral TCRbeta sequencing was to test whether ivuxolimab changed TCR sequence diversity and led to clonal T-cell expansion. The paper reports the monotherapy dose-escalation portion (N of about 50 patients) of the phase I ivuxolimab trial.

General conclusions and limits of the study: After ivuxolimab, expanded clones were on average more numerous among CD8+ T cells than among CD4+ T cells. At doses from 0.1 to 3.0 mg/kg, clonal expansion was seen in both CD4+ and CD8+ blood T cells between baseline and week 6. The antigen specificity of the clonally expanded peripheral T cells was not determined. In partial responders in the 0.1-3.0 mg/kg groups, normalized peripheral clonal expansion was found to be among the lowest, especially among CD8+ T cells. Low levels of normalized T-cell clonal expansion were also seen in some patients who did not respond.

Trimming removed 7 bases from V and 0 bases from J, leaving 13 bases between the germline ends. CDR1 and CDR2 (SNHLY, FYNNEI) derive from the germline V gene. Taken from cysteine to phenylalanine, the CDR3 has 16 residues. Kept here is only the CDR3 DNA, which spans 48 bases and is read in frame from base 1. The trial excluded patients who had a history of autoimmune disease or who were on systemic immunosuppression. Peripheral blood for TCR sequencing was collected from all dose cohorts at baseline, on cycle 4 day 1, and on cycle 7 day 1. The samples were taken from a phase I, first-in-human, multicenter, open-label dose-escalation trial of ivuxolimab. The trial enrolled adults with locally advanced or metastatic head and neck squamous cell, hepatocellular, melanoma or renal cell carcinoma. CD4+ and CD8+ T cells were sorted separately from peripheral blood before TCR sequencing. This clone was detected only a few times. Its antigen is unknown. Base qualities were left out, and no much larger clone turns up one base away.

To sequence the TCRbeta CDR3 region, genomic DNA was isolated from the sorted cells. TCRbeta CDR3 regions were sequenced using the immunoSEQ Assay. The table comes from immuneACCESS by way of TCRdb, which keeps in-frame sequences with V and J called. Part of the clones is missing from these tables; in studies checked, under half for an unresolved V gene and the rest for unknown reasons. In this sample the table shows about 83,000 clones, roughly 87% of which occur a single time. Less than 0.75% of the sample goes to the ten largest clones. This receptor was taken from an adult with an advanced solid tumor such as melanoma, head and neck, liver or kidney cancer. Sample: CD4+ or CD8+ T cells sorted from blood, taken in a trial of the OX40 agonist ivuxolimab. The sequence joins TRBV2 to TRBJ1-6, with no D gene named confidently. The CDR3 corresponds to CASTRTGSSYNSPLHF. Here is the DNA: TGTGCCAGCACCCGGACCGGGAGCTCCTATAATTCACCCCTCCACTTT.